One sample yielded the 25 T cell receptor beta chains listed below, sequenced in a study of T-cell reconstitution after alpha-beta-depleted transplantation in children. TCRbeta library construction was performed incorporating unique molecular identifiers. Each CDR3 protein is one row after TCRdb ran MiXCR on the PCR reads. The sample has around 250,000 distinct CDR3 sequences, about 23% seen once. The sample here was PBMCs, taken before TCRalphabeta/CD19-depleted stem cell transplant. Receptors originate from a girl aged 2-10 years with Fanconi anemia, due to receive a stem cell transplant.

This clonotype was recorded a few times. V usage is TRBV5-1 and J usage is TRBJ2-7; D unclear. Germline V gives CDR1 SGHRS, CDR2 YFSETQ. The CDR3 length is 13 residues. V was shortened by 1 base and J by 0 bases, with 5 bases between the two germline ends. The DNA of the CDR3 is TGCGCCAGCAGCTTGTACAGCTCCTACGAGCAGTACTTC. It codes for CASSLYSSYEQYF.

This clonotype has at least ten counts. The chain joins TRBV12-3 or TRBV12-4 to TRBJ2-1; TRBD2 aligns across 8 bases. CDR3 length equals 14 residues. V was pared by 7 bases and J by 2 bases, with 4 bases of the junction left unmatched. CDR3 residues: CASTREGPYNEQFF. The CDR3 DNA sequence: TGTGCCAGCACCCGGGAGGGACCCTACAATGAGCAGTTCTTC.

The chain recombines TRBV2 with TRBJ2-5; D is perhaps TRBD1 (5 bases). Between the trimmed V and J ends, which lost 7 bases and 1 base, there was a span of 19 bases. The CDR3 is 16 amino acids. From germline, CDR1 is SNHLY and CDR2 FYNNEI. CDR3 coding DNA: TGTGCCAGCACCGGACACCTCCGTGGTTCCCAAGAGACCCAGTACTTC. Translated, it gives CASTGHLRGSQETQYF.

At least ten counts were recorded for this clonotype. This chain joins TRBV28 and TRBJ2-1; TRBD1 aligns across 7 bases. Germline CDR1 and CDR2: MDHEN and SYDVKM. The trim removed 8 bases at V and 2 bases at J, leaving 6 bases unmatched. CDR3 length equals 14 residues. The DNA of the CDR3 is TGTGCCAGCCACGACAGGGCCCCCTACAATGAGCAGTTCTTC. The encoded protein is CASHDRAPYNEQFF.

This clonotype was picked up a small number of times. The V gene is TRBV20-1, the J gene TRBJ2-7; TRBD2 aligns across 7 bases. CDR3 size: 12 residues. Looked up from germline, CDR1 is DFQATT and CDR2 is SNEGSKA (reference sequence). With V trimmed by 3 bases and J by 4 bases, 3 bases remained unmatched. The CDR3 protein is CSARAGRYEQYF. DNA for the CDR3: TGCAGTGCTAGGGCCGGGAGGTACGAGCAGTACTTC.

This clonotype was seen at least ten times. The chain uses TRBV20-1 and TRBJ2-7; D tentatively fits TRBD1 or TRBD2 (7 bases each). Per germline, CDR1 DFQATT and CDR2 SNEGSKA (reference sequence). The CDR3 length is 14 residues. The V gene lost 4 bases and the J gene lost 2 bases, with 15 bases spanning the gap. CDR3 amino acids: CSAKVQGGTYEQYF. CDR3 in DNA: TGCAGTGCTAAGGTGCAGGGGGGGACCTACGAGCAGTACTTC.

This sequence joins TRBV5-1 and TRBJ1-1; D is undetermined. The CDR3 has 14 amino acids. Trimming took off 2 bases at V and 3 bases at J, with 11 bases between the two ends. CDR1 is SGHRS and CDR2 is YFSETQ in the germline V gene. The CDR3: CASSLDGEDTEAFF. The DNA for the CDR3 is TGCGCCAGCAGCTTAGATGGCGAGGACACTGAAGCTTTCTTT.

This clonotype was counted ten times or more. CDR3 sequence: CASSHRDSNQPQHF. The DNA of the CDR3 is TGCGCCAGCAGTCACAGGGATAGCAATCAGCCCCAGCATTTT. The chain has TRBV23-1 and TRBJ1-5; D possibly corresponds to TRBD1 (5 bases). TRBV23-1 is treated as an ORF (open reading frame) with a function not yet certain. V gave up 3 bases and J gave up 0 bases, with 6 bases separating them. The CDR3 consists of 14 residues.

The V gene is TRBV7-6, the J gene TRBJ2-3; D may be TRBD2 (5 bases). The CDR3 consists of 16 residues. Deletions cut 4 bases from V and 10 bases from J, with 24 bases between. The germline CDR1 and CDR2 sequences are SGHVS and FNYEAQ. The CDR3: CASSSTNQRSARPQYF. The DNA of the CDR3 is TGTGCCAGCAGCTCGACGAATCAGCGTAGCGCCAGACCGCAGTATTTT.

In its sample, this clonotype was seen many times. The rearrangement uses TRBV7-6 and TRBJ2-3; D may be TRBD1 (6 bases). Looked up from germline, CDR1 is SGHVS and CDR2 is FNYEAQ. CDR3 length: 16 residues. Trimming left V 2 bases short and J 0 bases short, with 12 bases between. CDR3 bases: TGTGCCAGCAGCTTATTTGTTCAGGGGAGCACAGATACGCAGTATTTT. It specifies CASSLFVQGSTDTQYF.

The gene calls are TRBV12-3 or TRBV12-4 and TRBJ2-7; a possible D gene is TRBD2 (5 bases). The CDR3 covers 13 residues. Trimming removed 0 bases from V and 6 bases from J, with 9 bases in between. The CDR3 loop is CASSLAGVSEQYF. The DNA of the CDR3 is TGTGCCAGCAGTTTAGCGGGAGTCTCCGAGCAGTACTTC.

This clonotype was detected a few times. The chain recombines TRBV29-1 with TRBJ2-7; D gene ambiguous. Trimming left V 5 bases short and J 2 bases short, with 19 bases between. In germline, CDR1 is SQVTM, CDR2 ANQGSEA. This CDR3 comprises 15 residues. CDR3 region: CSVIGRSGSPYEQYF. The CDR3 nucleotides are TGCAGCGTTATCGGCAGGTCAGGATCTCCCTACGAGCAGTACTTC.

The CDR3, as DNA: TGTGCCAGCGAAGCAGGGGTGAGCTCCTACAATGAGCAGTTCTTC. Translation gives CASEAGVSSYNEQFF. This sequence joins TRBV6-1 and TRBJ2-1, with D possibly TRBD1 on 6 matching bases. V shed 8 bases and J shed 0 bases, with 14 bases lying between them. The CDR3 has 15 amino acids. The germline V gene has CDR1 MNHNS and CDR2 SASEGT.

This clonotype was seen many times. The chain recombines TRBV29-1 with TRBJ1-5, with D perhaps TRBD1 (5 bases). The CDR3 contains 13 residues. Trimming cost V 6 bases and J 0 bases, with 9 bases left between them. Germline V gene lookup returns CDR1 SQVTM and CDR2 ANQGSEA. The CDR3 loop is CSVQGNSNQPQHF. CDR3 DNA: TGCAGCGTGCAGGGTAATAGCAATCAGCCCCAGCATTTT.

This clonotype was recorded at least ten times. The chain employs TRBV6-5 and TRBJ2-3; possibly TRBD1 or TRBD2 for D (5 bases each). The length of the CDR3 is 15 residues. Trimming took off 0 bases at V and 3 bases at J, with 10 bases between the two ends. CDR1 and CDR2 (germline): MNHEY, SVGAGI. The CDR3 reads CASSYSFGGTDTQYF. Written as DNA, the CDR3 is TGTGCCAGCAGTTACTCTTTTGGGGGTACAGATACGCAGTATTTT.

The chain is built from TRBV29-1 and TRBJ1-2; D possibly corresponds to TRBD1 (6 bases). Germline CDR1 and CDR2: SQVTM and ANQGSEA. CDR3 length equals 12 residues. Trimming removed 7 bases at V and 5 bases at J, with 14 bases between. The CDR3 here is CSGATGLYGYTF. CDR3 nucleotides: TGCAGCGGTGCGACAGGCTTATATGGCTACACCTTC.

This CDR3 is CASSDGGDEQYF. The DNA of the CDR3 is TGTGCCAGCAGTGACGGAGGAGACGAGCAGTACTTC. The chain uses TRBV12-3 or TRBV12-4 and TRBJ2-7; D is possibly TRBD2 (5 bases). V lost 5 bases and J lost 5, with 10 bases in between. This CDR3 has 12 amino acids.

This clonotype has a handful of counts. The V gene is TRBV7-6, the J gene TRBJ2-2, with TRBD2 matching 10 bases. This CDR3 comprises 15 residues. Germline CDR1 and CDR2: SGHVS and FNYEAQ. The trim removed 6 bases at V and 4 bases at J, leaving 5 bases unmatched. DNA for the CDR3: TGTGCCAGCAGATCCGGGACTAGCGTCACCGGGGAGCTGTTTTTT. Protein product: CASRSGTSVTGELFF.

The rearrangement joins TRBV29-1 to TRBJ2-7; tentative D call: TRBD2 (6 bases). CDR1 is SQVTM and CDR2 is ANQGSEA in the germline V gene. Trimming pared 8 bases from V and 9 bases from J, leaving 17 bases between. CDR3 length: 11 residues. CDR3 in amino acids: CSFIGEGGQYF. As DNA, the CDR3 is TGCAGCTTTATCGGCGAGGGAGGGCAGTACTTC.

The chain is built from TRBV6-1 and TRBJ2-5; possible D gene TRBD1, 6 bases. Germline CDR1 is MNHNS and CDR2 is SASEGT. The CDR3 totals 17 residues. Trimming removed 6 bases at V and 0 bases at J, with 20 bases between. The CDR3 DNA reads TGTGCCAGCAGAGCAAGTCGGGACACCTTGTACCAAGAGACCCAGTACTTC. It codes for CASRASRDTLYQETQYF.

This clonotype was counted at least ten times. This rearrangement joins TRBV29-1 to TRBJ2-3; 8 bases are a match to TRBD2. The V segment lost 6 bases and the J segment 4 bases; nucleotides outside the gene matches: 9. Germline-derived CDR1 and CDR2 are SQVTM and ANQGSEA. The CDR3 totals 14 residues. The CDR3 reads CSVGAGTRADTQYF. The CDR3 DNA reads TGCAGCGTCGGAGCCGGGACTAGAGCAGATACGCAGTATTTT.

This clonotype came up a few times. This rearrangement joins TRBV5-1 to TRBJ2-3; 7 bases are shared with TRBD1. With 4 bases clipped from V and 1 base from J, the junction kept 6 bases outside the gene matches. This CDR3 is 15 amino acids long. In germline, CDR1 is SGHRS, CDR2 YFSETQ. The CDR3 DNA is TGCGCCAGCAGCATCGCAGGGGGAGGCACAGATACGCAGTATTTT. It codes for CASSIAGGGTDTQYF.

This clonotype was seen ten or more times. The chain employs TRBV28 and TRBJ2-7, with 9 bases identical to TRBD1. This CDR3 has 14 residues. J lost 3 bases, V lost 2 bases, and 2 bases had no gene match. CDR1 and CDR2 from the germline V gene are MDHEN and SYDVKM. In nucleotides, the CDR3 is TGTGCCAGCAGTTTACGGGACAGGGACTACGAGCAGTACTTC. Translated: CASSLRDRDYEQYF.

This clonotype was seen at least ten times. The chain employs TRBV28 and TRBJ2-7; D remains unclear. There are 13 residues in the CDR3. V lost 7 bases, J lost 5 bases, and 15 bases lay in between. Germline CDR1 and CDR2: MDHEN and SYDVKM. CDR3 sequence reads: CASIRAVPHEQYF. The CDR3, as DNA: TGTGCCAGCATAAGGGCGGTCCCTCACGAGCAGTACTTC.

The V call is TRBV29-1, the J call TRBJ2-3, with D maybe TRBD1 (5 bases). This CDR3 is 17 amino acids long. The V end was cut by 1 base, the J end by 2 bases, with 19 bases between. Germline V lookup: CDR1 SQVTM, CDR2 ANQGSEA. CDR3 amino acids: CSVEGIEERQNTDTQYF. The CDR3 DNA is TGCAGCGTTGAAGGCATTGAGGAAAGACAGAACACAGATACGCAGTATTTT.